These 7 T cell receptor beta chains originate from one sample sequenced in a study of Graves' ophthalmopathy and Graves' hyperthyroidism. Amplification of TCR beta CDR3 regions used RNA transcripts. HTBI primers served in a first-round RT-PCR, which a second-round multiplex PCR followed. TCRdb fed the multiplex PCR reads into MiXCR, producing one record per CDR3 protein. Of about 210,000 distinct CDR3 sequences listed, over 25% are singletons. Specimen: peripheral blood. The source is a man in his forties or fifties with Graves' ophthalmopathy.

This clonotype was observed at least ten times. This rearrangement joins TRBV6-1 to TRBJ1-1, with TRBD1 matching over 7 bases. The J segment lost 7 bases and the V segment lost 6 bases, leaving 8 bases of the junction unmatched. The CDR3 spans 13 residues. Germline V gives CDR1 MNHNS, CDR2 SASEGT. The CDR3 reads CASRIGGQIEAFF. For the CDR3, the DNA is TGTGCCAGCAGAATAGGGGGACAGATTGAAGCTTTCTTT.

DNA of the CDR3: TGCAGTGCTAGCGGGGCAAGTAATCAGCCCCAGCATTTT. This translates into CSASGASNQPQHF. The chain has TRBV20-1 and TRBJ1-5, with TRBD1 as a possible D gene (5 bases). The CDR3 sequence is 13 residues long. With 3 bases removed from V and 4 bases from J, the gap between germline ends came to 10 bases. Germline CDR1 DFQATT, CDR2 SNEGSKA (reference sequence).

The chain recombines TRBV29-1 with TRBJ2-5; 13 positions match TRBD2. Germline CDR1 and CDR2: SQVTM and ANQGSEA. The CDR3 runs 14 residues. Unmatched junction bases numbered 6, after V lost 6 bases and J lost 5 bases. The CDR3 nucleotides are TGCAGCGTGGTAGGGACTAGCGGGGTTGAGACCCAGTACTTC. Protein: CSVVGTSGVETQYF.

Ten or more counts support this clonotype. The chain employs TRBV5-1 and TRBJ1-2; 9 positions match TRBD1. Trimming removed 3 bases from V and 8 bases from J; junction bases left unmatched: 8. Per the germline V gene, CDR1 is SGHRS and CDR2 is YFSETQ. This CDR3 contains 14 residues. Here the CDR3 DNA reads TGCGCCAGCAGCTCCGGGACAGGGAAGGTCGGCTACACCTTC. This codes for CASSSGTGKVGYTF.

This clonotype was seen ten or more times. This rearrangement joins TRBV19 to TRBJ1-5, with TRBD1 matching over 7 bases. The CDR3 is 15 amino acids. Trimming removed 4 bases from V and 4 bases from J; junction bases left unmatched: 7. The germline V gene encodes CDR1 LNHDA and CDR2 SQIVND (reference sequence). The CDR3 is CASSTQGVPNQPQHF. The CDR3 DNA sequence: TGTGCCAGTAGTACCCAGGGGGTACCAAATCAGCCCCAGCATTTT. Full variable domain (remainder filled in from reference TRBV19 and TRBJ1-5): DGGITQSPKYLFRKEGQNVTLSCEQNLNHDAMYWYRQDPGQGLRLIYYSQIVNDFQKGDIAEGYSVSREKKESFPLTVTSAQKNPTAFYLCASSTQGVPNQPQHFGDGTRLSIL.

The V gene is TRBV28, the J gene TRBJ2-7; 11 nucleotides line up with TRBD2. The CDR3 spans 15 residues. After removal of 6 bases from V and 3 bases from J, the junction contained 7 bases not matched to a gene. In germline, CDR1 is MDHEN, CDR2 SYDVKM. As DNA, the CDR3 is TGTGCCAGCAGCTTAGGACTAGCGGGCTTCTACGAGCAGTACTTC. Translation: CASSLGLAGFYEQYF.

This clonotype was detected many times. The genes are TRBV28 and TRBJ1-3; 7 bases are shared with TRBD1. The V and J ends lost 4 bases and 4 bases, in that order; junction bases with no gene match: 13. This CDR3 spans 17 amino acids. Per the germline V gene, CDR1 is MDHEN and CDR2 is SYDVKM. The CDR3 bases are TGTGCCAGCAGTTCCCACGTCGACCGGGACAGAGGAAACACCATATATTTT. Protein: CASSSHVDRDRGNTIYF.